This T cell receptor beta chain derives from a study of T cell clonotyping in hematopoietic cell transplantation. On this clone itself: Antigen: not known.

Study observations and caveats: Graft donor and pretransplant recipient Inverse Simpson Index values predicted broader posttransplant TCR diversity. Cells were unsorted, so CD4 and CD8 contributions were not separated.

Using immunoSEQ multiplex PCR, the repertoire was profiled, and TCRdb retains in-frame clones only, with some absent. The profile shows over 10,000 clones, 65% to 80% of them singletons. Samples: about 28 days before transplant, then days 30, 100 and 180 after. This CDR3 comprises 16 residues. CDR1 and CDR2 from the germline V gene are MGHDK and SYGVNS. J was trimmed by 0 bases and V by 4 bases; bases with no gene match: 6. The receptor was derived from a male patient aged 60 to 75 who had an allogeneic stem cell transplant from an unrelated donor, so the T cells may come from the graft donor. Some clones in this sample may be carry-over from other donors' samples. This chain connects TRBV25-1 to TRBJ1-5; TRBD1 aligns across 7 bases. This material consisted of peripheral blood mononuclear cells, taken 180 days after allogeneic stem cell transplant. For the CDR3, the DNA is TGTGCCAGCAGTGGTGAGGACAGGCATAGCAATCAGCCCCAGCATTTT. Translation gives CASSGEDRHSNQPQHF.